Listed here is a single T cell receptor beta chain. The repertoire was sequenced with immunoSEQ multiplex PCR; TCRdb's copy has only in-frame clones and lacks some. The data contain about 3,300 clones, roughly 14% of them singletons. The CDR3 sequence is 12 residues long. From germline, CDR1 is GTSNPN and CDR2 SVGIG (reference sequence). V lost 0 bases to trimming and J lost 6 bases, with 9 bases between them. The data belong to a study of tumour-infiltrating T cells in Burkitt lymphoma. Across the whole study: Patients covered every epidemiological subtype of Burkitt lymphoma. Productive clonality predicted overall and progression-free survival.

The specimen sequenced was tumor tissue. The sequence came from a human donor with Burkitt lymphoma. J is TRBJ2-7 and V is TRBV30; D gene ambiguous. The CDR3 coding sequence is TGTGCCTGGAGTGTACCGTGGGGCGAGCAGTACTTC. Encoded protein: CAWSVPWGEQYF.